This is a list of T cell receptor beta chains from one sample in a study of Graves' ophthalmopathy and Graves' hyperthyroidism. Each CDR3 protein gets one entry after TCRdb re-called the multiplex PCR reads with MiXCR. The table records fewer than 600,000 distinct CDR3 sequences, roughly 14% of them present only once. The specimen sequenced was blood. The receptors were sampled from a woman in her twenties or thirties with Graves' ophthalmopathy. Each CDR3 is given with its conserved first and last residue. Each record gives: CDR3 length, V gene, CDR3 protein.

>14|TRBV6-5
CASSLGRGAHEQYF
>13|TRBV3-1
CASSLGAGEEQYF
>16|TRBV11-3
CASSFGLGGRRAEAFF
>15|TRBV20-1
CSARRLASGWYEQYF
>16|TRBV6-5
CASSYRRDRGIHEQYF
>15|TRBV5-6
CASSLGPRATGELFF
>13|TRBV7-6
CASSWDKAETQYF
>14|TRBV30
CAWSKGTGTLTQYF
>16|TRBV20-1
CSARAGTANGVDEQYF
>14|TRBV5-8
CASSLAPRTASAFF
>14|TRBV2
CASSATIGPYGYTF
>14|TRBV6-2/TRBV6-3
CASSPIPGANVLTF
>14|TRBV7-2
CASSFRGGQAIQYF
>13|TRBV20-1
CSAPTSRTYEQYF
>18|TRBV12-5
CASGLGGRPGEVGTEAFF
>14|TRBV25-1
CASSEKGPTYEQYF
>16|TRBV20-1
CSAPPLGQGDQETQYF
>17|TRBV11-2
CASSPVRASFMNTEAFF
>17|TRBV6-5
CASSYNPIKRANSEQYF
>13|TRBV20-1
CSQRGLNNSPLHF
>15|TRBV19
CASNTGMGANTEAFF
>14|TRBV5-1
CASSDKQGLETQYF
>13|TRBV30
CAWSRQLNTEAFF
>15|TRBV12-3/TRBV12-4
CASSSRTAMNTEAFF
>14|TRBV29-1
CCVEDRLGSYEQYF
>14|TRBV6-1
CASGETAFNSPLHF
>16|TRBV9
CASSVGDSYAKNIQYF
>17|TRBV14
CASSPIPLAGNTGELFF
>12|TRBV30
CAWSLGAGELFF
>15|TRBV25-1
CASSEGTGAGQPQHF
>15|TRBV20-1
CSAQGRYPNTGELFF
>15|TRBV11-2
CASSLDGRGEQMQYF
>14|TRBV19
CASKARGTSYEQYF
>15|TRBV7-6
CASSLVAGVLETQYF
>15|TRBV6-2/TRBV6-3
CASSPSLSGTYEQYF
>13|TRBV28
CASQGVYNSPLHF
>13|TRBV10-3
CATKASLQETQYF
>11|TRBV28
CASSPRGRAFF
>15|TRBV4-1
CASSQGLTTGTEAFF
>12|TRBV29-1
CSVTDQGYEQYF
>14|TRBV15
CATSTGSVQETQYF
>15|TRBV6-1
CASSVYGTAQETQYF
>13|TRBV7-3
CASSQSDTGELFF
>17|TRBV24-1
CATSDLSGTGTYNEQFF
>14|TRBV7-6
CVSSPGQGNTEAFF